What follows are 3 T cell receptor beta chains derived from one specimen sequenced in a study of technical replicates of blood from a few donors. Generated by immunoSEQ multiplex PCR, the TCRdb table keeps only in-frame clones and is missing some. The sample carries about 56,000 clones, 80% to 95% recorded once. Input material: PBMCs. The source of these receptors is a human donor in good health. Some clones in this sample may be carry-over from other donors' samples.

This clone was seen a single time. The CDR3 here is CASSLAGVWETQYF. The CDR3 DNA follows: TGTGCCAGCAGCTTAGCGGGAGTTTGGGAGACCCAGTACTTC. The gene calls are TRBV7-2 and TRBJ2-5; D possibly corresponds to TRBD2 (5 bases). With 0 bases removed from V and 5 bases from J, the gap between germline ends came to 10 bases. Per germline, CDR1 SGHTA and CDR2 FQGNSA. The CDR3 consists of 14 residues.

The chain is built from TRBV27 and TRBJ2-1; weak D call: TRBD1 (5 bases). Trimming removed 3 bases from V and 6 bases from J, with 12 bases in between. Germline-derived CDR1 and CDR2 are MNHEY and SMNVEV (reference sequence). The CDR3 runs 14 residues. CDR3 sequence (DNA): TGTGCCAGCAGTTTGGAAGGGGCGGTCAATGAGCAGTTCTTC. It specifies CASSLEGAVNEQFF.

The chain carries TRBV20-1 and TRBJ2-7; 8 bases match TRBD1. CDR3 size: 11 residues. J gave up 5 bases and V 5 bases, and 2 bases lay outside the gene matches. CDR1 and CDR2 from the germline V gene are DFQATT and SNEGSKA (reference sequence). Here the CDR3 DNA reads TGCAGTGCTCAGGGGGCCCACGAGCAGTACTTC. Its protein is CSAQGAHEQYF.